This entry lists 22 T cell receptor beta chains sequenced from one sample in a study of blood T cell repertoires in COVID-19. TCRdb keeps only in-frame clones here, not all; method: immunoSEQ multiplex PCR. The sample shows about 100,000 clones, roughly nine tenths of them seen only once. Sequencing input: peripheral blood. These TCRs come from a man under 40 in a cohort sampled during active COVID-19.

The chain combines TRBV19 with TRBJ1-2; 10 positions match TRBD1. This CDR3 has 16 residues. Germline CDR1 and CDR2: LNHDA and SQIVND (reference sequence). V lost 1 base, J lost 2 bases, and 4 bases stayed unmatched. The CDR3 here is CASSIGQGARNYGYTF. The CDR3 nucleotides are TGTGCCAGTAGTATAGGACAGGGGGCCCGCAACTATGGCTACACCTTC.

J is TRBJ1-1 and V is TRBV7-9; the match to TRBD1 covers 12 bases. After removal of 3 bases from V and 11 bases from J, the junction contained 16 bases not matched to a gene. The CDR3 runs 17 residues. Per germline, CDR1 SEHNR and CDR2 FQNEAQ (reference sequence). The CDR3 loop is CASSLGGTGGLITGAFF. In DNA, the CDR3 is TGTGCCAGCAGCTTGGGAGGGACAGGGGGCCTTATAACAGGGGCTTTCTTT.

The gene calls are TRBV7-3 and TRBJ2-3, with no clear D. The CDR3 has 13 residues. V was shortened by 5 bases and J by 3 bases, with 9 bases between the two germline ends. From germline, CDR1 is SGHTA and CDR2 FQGTGA. CDR3 sequence: CASSKRRTDTQYF. In nucleotides, the CDR3 is TGTGCCAGCAGCAAGCGTAGGACAGATACGCAGTATTTT.

This sequence joins TRBV2 and TRBJ2-1; maybe TRBD2 (5 bases). The germline CDR1 and CDR2 sequences are SNHLY and FYNNEI. V lost 6 bases to trimming and J lost 10 bases, with 16 bases between them. The CDR3 runs 13 residues. Here the CDR3 reads CASRLAGQREQFF. The DNA for the CDR3 is TGTGCCAGCAGGCTCGCGGGTCAGCGCGAGCAGTTCTTC.

This rearrangement joins TRBV19 to TRBJ1-4; the D gene is possibly TRBD1 (5 bases). This CDR3 contains 15 residues. Trimming shortened V by 5 bases and J by 2 bases, and 12 bases separated the two germline ends. The germline V gene has CDR1 LNHDA and CDR2 SQIVND (reference sequence). The CDR3 spells CASSATTATNEKLFF. CDR3 sequence (DNA): TGTGCCAGTAGTGCAACGACAGCCACTAATGAAAAACTGTTTTTT.

The V and J genes are TRBV7-9 and TRBJ1-1, with 8 bases lining up with TRBD1. From germline, CDR1 is SEHNR and CDR2 FQNEAQ (reference sequence). After removal of 7 bases from V and 1 base from J, the junction contained 8 bases not matched to a gene. The CDR3 length is 15 residues. CDR3 region: CASTSSGTGNTEAFF. The CDR3 bases are TGTGCCAGCACCTCTTCCGGGACAGGGAACACTGAAGCTTTCTTT. The variable domain in full, completed from reference TRBV7-9 and TRBJ1-1, reads DTGVSQNPRHKITKRGQNVTFRCDPISEHNRLYWYRQTLGQGPEFLTYFQNEAQLEKSRLLSDRFSAERPKGSFSTLEIQRTEQGDSAMYLCASTSSGTGNTEAFFGQGTRLTVV.

The rearrangement links TRBV5-1 to TRBJ2-1; 7 bases align to TRBD1. This CDR3 is 15 amino acids long. The V gene end was trimmed by 2 bases and the J gene end by 0 bases; junction bases not matched to a gene: 2. Germline assignment: CDR1 SGHRS and CDR2 YFSETQ. The CDR3 region is CASSFGTVSYNEQFF. DNA of the CDR3: TGCGCCAGCAGCTTTGGGACAGTCTCCTACAATGAGCAGTTCTTC. The complete variable domain, with remaining parts taken from reference TRBV5-1 and TRBJ2-1, reads KAGVTQTPRYLIKTRGQQVTLSCSPISGHRSVSWYQQTPGQGLQFLFEYFSETQRNKGNFPGRFSGRQFSNSRSEMNVSTLELGDSALYLCASSFGTVSYNEQFFGPGTRLTVL.

The genes are TRBV29-1 and TRBJ2-2, with D possibly matching TRBD1 (6 bases). Trimming took off 4 bases at V and 2 bases at J, with 14 bases between the two ends. There are 15 residues in the CDR3. Per germline, CDR1 SQVTM and CDR2 ANQGSEA. CDR3 amino acids: CSVGMGQRNTGELFF. In nucleotides, the CDR3 is TGCAGCGTTGGAATGGGACAAAGAAACACCGGGGAGCTGTTTTTT.

The V gene is TRBV3-1 (or the pseudogene TRBV3-2), the J gene TRBJ1-2; perhaps TRBD1 as D (6 bases). This CDR3 comprises 13 residues. CDR1 LGHDT and CDR2 YNNKEL come from the germline V gene (reference sequence). Trimming stripped 1 base from V and 7 bases from J, with 10 bases between. The chain's CDR3 is CASSQGEGGGYTF. Here the CDR3 DNA reads TGTGCCAGCAGCCAAGGTGAAGGGGGTGGCTACACCTTC.

The chain has TRBV19 and TRBJ1-5; 7 bases are shared with TRBD1. CDR3 length: 15 amino acids. Per germline, CDR1 LNHDA and CDR2 SQIVND (reference sequence). The junction had 7 bases not matched to a gene; V was cut back by 8 bases and J by 0 bases. CDR3 sequence: CASDDRAVSNQPQHF. The CDR3 coding sequence is TGTGCCAGTGACGACAGGGCGGTTAGCAATCAGCCCCAGCATTTT.

The rearrangement links TRBV30 to TRBJ1-2; D is unclear. Germline CDR1 reads GTSNPN; CDR2 reads SVGIG (reference sequence). This CDR3 has 12 residues. V was shortened by 2 bases and J by 5 bases, with 9 bases between the two germline ends. CDR3 residues: CAWSPIEYGYTF. CDR3 coding DNA: TGTGCCTGGAGTCCCATTGAGTATGGCTACACCTTC.

CDR3 residues: CASSPSGTGQGYTF. Written as DNA, the CDR3 is TGTGCCAGCAGTCCCTCCGGGACAGGCCAAGGCTACACCTTC. The chain couples TRBV27 to TRBJ1-2; 8 bases fit TRBD1. The CDR3 totals 14 residues. The germline CDR1 and CDR2 sequences are MNHEY and SMNVEV (reference sequence). J lost 8 bases, V lost 5 bases, and 10 bases had no gene match.

The rearrangement uses TRBV14 and TRBJ1-5; D remains unclear. The CDR3 spans 16 residues. Germline CDR1 reads SGHDN; CDR2 reads FVKESK. V was cut by 0 bases and J by 6 bases, with 15 bases left in between. The CDR3 loop is CASSQDRAADPQPQHF. Here the CDR3 DNA reads TGTGCCAGCAGCCAAGATAGGGCAGCGGACCCTCAGCCCCAGCATTTT.

The table lists this clone with a few counts. The chain combines TRBV7-9 with TRBJ1-2; 10 bases are shared with TRBD1. CDR1 is SEHNR, CDR2 FQNEAQ, per germline (reference sequence). V lost 2 bases and J lost 3; bases outside the gene matches: 9. The CDR3 runs to 17 residues. The CDR3 spells CASSLQRTGGDDYGYTF. The CDR3, as DNA: TGTGCCAGCAGCTTACAGAGGACAGGGGGAGACGACTATGGCTACACCTTC.

This sequence joins TRBV7-3 and TRBJ2-2; 15 nucleotides match TRBD2. Looked up from germline, CDR1 is SGHTA and CDR2 is FQGTGA. Trimming cost V 5 bases and J 5 bases; bases outside gene matches: 3. The CDR3 sequence is 16 residues long. The CDR3 sequence is CASSPGTSGGTGELFF. For the CDR3, the DNA is TGTGCCAGCAGCCCGGGGACTAGCGGGGGGACCGGGGAGCTGTTTTTT.

The J gene is TRBJ2-2, the V gene TRBV18; perhaps TRBD2 as D (5 bases). CDR3 size: 17 residues. CDR1 is KGHSH, CDR2 LQKENI, per germline. With 0 bases removed from V and 5 bases from J, the gap between germline ends came to 16 bases. CDR3 bases: TGTGCCAGCTCACCACCATTAAGGAGGCCATTGACCGGGGAGCTGTTTTTT. Its translation is CASSPPLRRPLTGELFF.

This sequence joins TRBV6-5 and TRBJ1-5; D call uncertain. The germline gives CDR1 MNHEY, CDR2 SVGAGI. This CDR3 has 13 amino acids. The ends were cut back, 0 bases at V and 7 bases at J, with 7 bases in the middle. DNA for the CDR3: TGTGCCAGCAGTTACTCCGGGAGCCAGCCCCAGCATTTT. As protein: CASSYSGSQPQHF.

The chain uses TRBV6-4 and TRBJ2-2; 8 bases line up with TRBD1. The length of the CDR3 is 21 residues. Germline V gene lookup returns CDR1 MRHNA and CDR2 SNTAGT. The trim removed 2 bases at V and 0 bases at J, leaving 17 bases unmatched. DNA for the CDR3: TGTGCCAGCAGTGACCTTACCCCGGGACAGGTCAAAGGAGCGAACACCGGGGAGCTGTTTTTT. Amino acid sequence: CASSDLTPGQVKGANTGELFF.

The CDR3 protein is CASSLGVAAGEYQETQYF. In DNA form, the CDR3 reads TGTGCCAGCAGCTTAGGGGTGGCGGCGGGGGAGTACCAAGAGACCCAGTACTTC. The J gene is TRBJ2-5, the V gene TRBV7-2; 7 bases are shared with TRBD2. V lost 1 base, J lost 0 bases, and 11 bases stayed unmatched. The CDR3 spans 18 residues. Germline V gives CDR1 SGHTA, CDR2 FQGNSA.

For the CDR3, the DNA is TGTGCCAGCAGCTTGGAGCCAGGGAGTCGGGGGAAGCAGTACTTC. Its translation: CASSLEPGSRGKQYF. The chain joins TRBV5-8 to TRBJ2-7, with D possibly matching TRBD2 (6 bases). V gave up 0 bases and J gave up 8 bases, with 18 bases separating them. The CDR3 loop spans 15 amino acids. The V gene's germline CDR1 is SGHTS and CDR2 YDEGEE.

The chain joins TRBV7-9 to TRBJ2-3; the D gene is possibly TRBD1 (6 bases). The CDR3 totals 14 residues. The germline V gene has CDR1 SEHNR and CDR2 FQNEAQ (reference sequence). Between the trimmed V and J ends, which lost 7 bases and 4 bases, there was a span of 15 bases. The CDR3 DNA follows: TGTGCCAGCACCTTGGCTGCAGGGGCAGATACGCAGTATTTT. Residues: CASTLAAGADTQYF. Supplemented by reference TRBV7-9 and TRBJ2-3, the full variable domain reads DTGVSQNPRHKITKRGQNVTFRCDPISEHNRLYWYRQTLGQGPEFLTYFQNEAQLEKSRLLSDRFSAERPKGSFSTLEIQRTEQGDSAMYLCASTLAAGADTQYFGPGTRLTVL.

The CDR3 DNA follows: TGTGCCAGCAAGGTGGAGGTGAACACTGAAGCTTTCTTT. Protein product: CASKVEVNTEAFF. The chain employs TRBV2 and TRBJ1-1; D is uncertain. The CDR3 is 13 amino acids. Germline V gives CDR1 SNHLY, CDR2 FYNNEI. V was shortened by 7 bases and J by 0 bases, with 9 bases between the two germline ends. The entire variable domain, with the rest obtained from reference TRBV2 and TRBJ1-1, is as follows: EPEVTQTPSHQVTQMGQEVILRCVPISNHLYFYWYRQILGQKVEFLVSFYNNEISEKSEIFDDQFSVERPDGSNFTLKIRSTKLEDSAMYFCASKVEVNTEAFFGQGTRLTVV.